This T cell receptor beta chain was captured by sequencing in a study of blood T cell repertoires in COVID-19. Overall study: Acute-phase and convalescent COVID-19 samples originated in the United States, Italy and Spain. Sample material is recorded as cDNA or gDNA derived from T cells, B-cell-depleted T cells, or PBMCs.

Original processing notes: Reference gene primer amplification in the assay estimated nucleated cell counts. Measured with immunoSEQ multiplex PCR; TCRdb has only the in-frame clones, and not every one. V and J calls and clone size are given by that table; D and trimming were obtained from the DNA. Found here are approximately 62,000 clones, 70% to 90% of them singletons; the top ten hold about 1.5%. Trimming took off 5 bases at V and 8 bases at J, with 11 bases between the two ends. CDR1 and CDR2 from the germline V gene are SEHNR and FQNEAQ (reference sequence). The CDR3 covers 12 residues. The chain recombines TRBV7-9 with TRBJ2-3, with a possible D match to TRBD2 (6 bases). The sample taken for sequencing was peripheral blood. The sequence came from a man in his sixties with acute or convalescent COVID-19. Written as DNA, the CDR3 is TGTGCCAGCAGCCCGGAAGCGGGTACGCAGTATTTT. Translation gives CASSPEAGTQYF. Based on the CDR3 plus reference TRBV7-9 and TRBJ2-3, the full variable domain is DTGVSQNPRHKITKRGQNVTFRCDPISEHNRLYWYRQTLGQGPEFLTYFQNEAQLEKSRLLSDRFSAERPKGSFSTLEIQRTEQGDSAMYLCASSPEAGTQYFGPGTRLTVL.